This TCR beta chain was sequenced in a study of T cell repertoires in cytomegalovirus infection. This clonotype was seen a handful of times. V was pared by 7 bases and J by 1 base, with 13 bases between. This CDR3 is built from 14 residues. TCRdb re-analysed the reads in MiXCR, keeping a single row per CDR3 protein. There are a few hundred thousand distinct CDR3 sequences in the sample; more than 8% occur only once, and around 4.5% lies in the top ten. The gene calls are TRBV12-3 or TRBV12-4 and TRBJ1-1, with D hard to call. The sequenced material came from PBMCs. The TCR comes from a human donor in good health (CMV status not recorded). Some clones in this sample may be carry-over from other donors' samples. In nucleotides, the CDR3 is TGTGCCAGCACCGATTTTTGGGAGAACACTGAAGCTTTCTTT. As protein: CASTDFWENTEAFF.